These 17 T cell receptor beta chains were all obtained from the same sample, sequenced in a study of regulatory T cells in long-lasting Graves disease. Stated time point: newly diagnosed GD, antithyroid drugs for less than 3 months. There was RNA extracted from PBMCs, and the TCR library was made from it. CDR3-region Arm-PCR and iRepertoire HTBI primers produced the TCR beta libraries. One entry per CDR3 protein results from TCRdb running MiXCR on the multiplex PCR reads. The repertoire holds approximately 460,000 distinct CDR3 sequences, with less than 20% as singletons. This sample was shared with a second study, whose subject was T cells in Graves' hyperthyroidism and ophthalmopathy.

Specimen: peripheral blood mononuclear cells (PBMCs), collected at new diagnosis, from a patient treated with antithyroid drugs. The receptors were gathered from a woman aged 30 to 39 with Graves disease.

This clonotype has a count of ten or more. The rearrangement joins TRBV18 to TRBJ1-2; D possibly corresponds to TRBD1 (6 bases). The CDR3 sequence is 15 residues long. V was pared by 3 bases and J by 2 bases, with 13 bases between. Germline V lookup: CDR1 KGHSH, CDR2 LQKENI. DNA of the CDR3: TGTGCCAGCTCACCTAGGACAGCTAACAACTATGGCTACACCTTC. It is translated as CASSPRTANNYGYTF.

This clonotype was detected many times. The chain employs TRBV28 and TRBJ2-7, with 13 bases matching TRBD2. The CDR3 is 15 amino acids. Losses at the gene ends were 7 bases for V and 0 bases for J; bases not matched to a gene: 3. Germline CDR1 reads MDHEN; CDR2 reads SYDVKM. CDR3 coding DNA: TGTGCCAGCAAGGGACTAGCGGGATACTCCTACGAGCAGTACTTC. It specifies CASKGLAGYSYEQYF.

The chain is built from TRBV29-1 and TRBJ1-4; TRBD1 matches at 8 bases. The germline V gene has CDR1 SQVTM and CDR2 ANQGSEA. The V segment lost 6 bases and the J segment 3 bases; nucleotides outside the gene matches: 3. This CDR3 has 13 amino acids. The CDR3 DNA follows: TGCAGCGTGGGGGGACAGGCTAATGAAAAACTGTTTTTT. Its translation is CSVGGQANEKLFF.

CDR3 sequence (DNA): TGTGCCAGTAGTAGAGGGCCCTCCTACAATGAGCAGTTCTTC. Residues: CASSRGPSYNEQFF. This rearrangement joins TRBV19 to TRBJ2-1, with a weak D call TRBD2 (5 bases). Trimming took off 4 bases at V and 0 bases at J, with 7 bases between the two ends. The germline V gene encodes CDR1 LNHDA and CDR2 SQIVND (reference sequence). The CDR3 has 14 residues.

The DNA of the CDR3 is TGTGCCAGCAAGGGTGGGTCCCGGTTGGATGAGCAGTTCTTC. This sequence encodes CASKGGSRLDEQFF. The rearrangement uses TRBV25-1 and TRBJ2-1, with D hard to call. Germline loops: CDR1 MGHDK, CDR2 SYGVNS. The V and J ends lost 7 bases and 8 bases respectively, with 18 bases between them. The CDR3 consists of 14 residues.

The CDR3 region has the DNA TGTGCCAGCAGACCGCGAACAGGGGGCGCTTACAATGAGCAGTTCTTC. Translation: CASRPRTGGAYNEQFF. The chain employs TRBV27 and TRBJ2-1, with TRBD1 matching 9 bases. CDR1 MNHEY and CDR2 SMNVEV come from the germline V gene (reference sequence). This CDR3 comprises 16 residues. V lost 6 bases and J lost 4; bases outside the gene matches: 10.

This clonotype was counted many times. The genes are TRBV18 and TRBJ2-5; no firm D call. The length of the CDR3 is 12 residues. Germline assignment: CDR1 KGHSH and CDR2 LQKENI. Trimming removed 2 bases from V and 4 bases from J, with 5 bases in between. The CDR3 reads CASSPMAETQYF. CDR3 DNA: TGTGCCAGCTCACCAATGGCAGAGACCCAGTACTTC.

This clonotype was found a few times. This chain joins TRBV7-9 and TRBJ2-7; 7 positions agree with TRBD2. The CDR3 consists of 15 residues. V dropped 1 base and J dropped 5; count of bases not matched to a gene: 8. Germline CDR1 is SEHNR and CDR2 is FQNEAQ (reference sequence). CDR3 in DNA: TGTGCCAGCAGCTTAGATCGAGCGGGAAGGGACGAGCAGTACTTC. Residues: CASSLDRAGRDEQYF.

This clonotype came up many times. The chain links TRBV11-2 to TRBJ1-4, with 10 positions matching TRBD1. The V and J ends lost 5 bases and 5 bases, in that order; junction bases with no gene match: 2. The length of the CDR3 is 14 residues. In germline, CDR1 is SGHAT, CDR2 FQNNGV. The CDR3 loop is CASSRDRGNEKLFF. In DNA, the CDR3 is TGTGCCAGCAGCCGGGACAGGGGAAATGAAAAACTGTTTTTT.

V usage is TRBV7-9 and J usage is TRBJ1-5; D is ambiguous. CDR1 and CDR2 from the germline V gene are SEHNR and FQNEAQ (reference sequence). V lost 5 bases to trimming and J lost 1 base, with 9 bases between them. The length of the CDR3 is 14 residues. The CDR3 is CASSGRGSNQPQHF. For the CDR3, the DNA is TGTGCCAGCAGCGGACGTGGGAGCAATCAGCCCCAGCATTTT.

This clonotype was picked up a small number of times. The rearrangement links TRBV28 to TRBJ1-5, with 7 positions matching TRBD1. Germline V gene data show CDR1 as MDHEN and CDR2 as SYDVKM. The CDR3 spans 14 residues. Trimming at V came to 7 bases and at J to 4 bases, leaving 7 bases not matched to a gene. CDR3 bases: TGTGCCAGCAACCCAGGGGGGGGGAATCAGCCCCAGCATTTT. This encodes CASNPGGGNQPQHF.

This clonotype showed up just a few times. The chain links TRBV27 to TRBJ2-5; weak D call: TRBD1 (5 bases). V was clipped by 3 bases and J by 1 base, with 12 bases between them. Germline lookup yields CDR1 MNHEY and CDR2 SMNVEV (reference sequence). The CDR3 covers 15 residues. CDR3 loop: CASSFGTGTQETQYF. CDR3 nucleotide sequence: TGTGCCAGCAGTTTCGGTACAGGAACCCAAGAGACCCAGTACTTC.

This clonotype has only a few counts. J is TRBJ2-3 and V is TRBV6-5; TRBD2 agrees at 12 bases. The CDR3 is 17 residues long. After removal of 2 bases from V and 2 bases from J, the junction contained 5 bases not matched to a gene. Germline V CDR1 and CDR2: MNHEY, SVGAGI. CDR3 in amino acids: CASSYLGTSGPTDTQYF. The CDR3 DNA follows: TGTGCCAGCAGTTACCTCGGGACTAGCGGGCCCACAGATACGCAGTATTTT.

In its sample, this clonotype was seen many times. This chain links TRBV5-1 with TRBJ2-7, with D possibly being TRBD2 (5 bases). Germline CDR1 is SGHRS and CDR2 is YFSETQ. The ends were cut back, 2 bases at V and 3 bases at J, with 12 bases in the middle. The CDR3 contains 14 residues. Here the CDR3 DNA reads TGCGCCAGCAGCTTTGAGGGAAAAGTCTACGAGCAGTACTTC. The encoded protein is CASSFEGKVYEQYF.

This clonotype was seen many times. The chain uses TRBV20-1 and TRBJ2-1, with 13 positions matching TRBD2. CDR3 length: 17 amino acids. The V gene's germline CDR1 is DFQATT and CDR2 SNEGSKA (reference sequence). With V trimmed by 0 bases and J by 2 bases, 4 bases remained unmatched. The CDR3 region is CSARDTSGRGTYNEQFF. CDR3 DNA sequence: TGCAGTGCTAGAGATACTAGCGGGAGGGGGACCTACAATGAGCAGTTCTTC.

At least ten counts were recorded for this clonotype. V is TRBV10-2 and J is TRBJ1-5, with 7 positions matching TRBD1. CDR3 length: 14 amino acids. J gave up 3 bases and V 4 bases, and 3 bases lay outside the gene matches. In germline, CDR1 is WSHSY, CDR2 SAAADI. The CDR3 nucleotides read TGCGCCAGCAGTGTGACAGGGCCCAATCAGCCCCAGCATTTT. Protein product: CASSVTGPNQPQHF.

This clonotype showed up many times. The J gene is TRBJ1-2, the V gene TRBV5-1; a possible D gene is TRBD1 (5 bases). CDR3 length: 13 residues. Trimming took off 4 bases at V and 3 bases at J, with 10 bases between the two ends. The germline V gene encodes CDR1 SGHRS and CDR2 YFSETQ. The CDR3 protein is CASSIGEDYGYTF. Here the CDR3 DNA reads TGCGCCAGCAGCATAGGGGAGGACTATGGCTACACCTTC.